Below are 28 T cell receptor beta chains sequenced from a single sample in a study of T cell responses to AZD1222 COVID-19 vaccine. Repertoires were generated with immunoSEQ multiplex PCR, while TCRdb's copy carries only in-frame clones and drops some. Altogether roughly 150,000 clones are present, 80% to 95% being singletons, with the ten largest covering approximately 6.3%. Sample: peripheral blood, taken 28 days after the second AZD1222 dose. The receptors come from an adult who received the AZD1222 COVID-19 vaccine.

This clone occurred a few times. The CDR3: CASSSPFLLAEALDEQYF. CDR3 nucleotide sequence: TGTGCCAGCAGTTCCCCTTTTCTACTAGCGGAGGCGCTGGACGAGCAGTACTTC. This chain joins TRBV27 and TRBJ2-7; 8 bases agree with TRBD2. The CDR3 length is 18 residues. After removal of 4 bases from V and 5 bases from J, the junction contained 19 bases not matched to a gene. The germline V gene has CDR1 MNHEY and CDR2 SMNVEV (reference sequence).

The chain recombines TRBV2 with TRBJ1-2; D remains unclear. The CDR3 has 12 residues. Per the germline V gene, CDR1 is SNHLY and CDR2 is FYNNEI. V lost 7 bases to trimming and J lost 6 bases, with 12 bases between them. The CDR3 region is CASNLDYNGYTF. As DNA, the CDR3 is TGTGCCAGCAACCTCGACTATAATGGCTACACCTTC.

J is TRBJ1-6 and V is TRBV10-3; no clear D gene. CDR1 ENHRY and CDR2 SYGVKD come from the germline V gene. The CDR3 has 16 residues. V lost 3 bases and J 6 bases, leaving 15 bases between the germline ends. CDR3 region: CAISDNASRGNSPLHF. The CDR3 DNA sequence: TGTGCCATCAGTGATAACGCCTCCCGTGGTAATTCACCCCTCCACTTT.

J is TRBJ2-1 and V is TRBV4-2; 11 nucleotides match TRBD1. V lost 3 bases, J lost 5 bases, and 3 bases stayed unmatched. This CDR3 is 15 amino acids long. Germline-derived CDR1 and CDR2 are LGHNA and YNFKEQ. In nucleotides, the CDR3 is TGTGCCAGCAGCCAGGGACAGGGGGAGAACAATGAGCAGTTCTTC. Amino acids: CASSQGQGENNEQFF.

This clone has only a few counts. CDR3 sequence: CASSQPTGGNYGYTF. The CDR3 nucleotides read TGCGCCAGCAGCCAACCAACAGGTGGCAACTATGGCTACACCTTC. The chain carries TRBV4-1 and TRBJ1-2; possible D gene TRBD1, 5 bases. The CDR3 extends over 15 amino acids. The V gene's germline CDR1 is MGHRA and CDR2 YSYEKL. The V end lost 2 bases, the J end lost 2 bases, and 12 bases lay between the germline ends.

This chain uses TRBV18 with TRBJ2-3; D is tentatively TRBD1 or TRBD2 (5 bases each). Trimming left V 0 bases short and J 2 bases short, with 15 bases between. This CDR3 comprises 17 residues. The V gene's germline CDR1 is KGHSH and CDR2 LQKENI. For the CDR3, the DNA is TGTGCCAGCTCACCACCCAATTATGAGGGGAACACAGATACGCAGTATTTT. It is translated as CASSPPNYEGNTDTQYF.

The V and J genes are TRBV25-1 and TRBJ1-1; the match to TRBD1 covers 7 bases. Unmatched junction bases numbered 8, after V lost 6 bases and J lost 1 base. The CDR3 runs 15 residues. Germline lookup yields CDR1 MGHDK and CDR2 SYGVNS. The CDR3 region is CASSPLRGRNTEAFF. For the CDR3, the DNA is TGTGCCAGCAGCCCCCTGAGGGGGCGGAACACTGAAGCTTTCTTT.

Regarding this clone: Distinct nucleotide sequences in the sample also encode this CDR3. The chain's CDR3 is CSASRDGNQPQHF. For the CDR3, the DNA is TGCAGTGCTAGTCGGGACGGCAATCAGCCCCAGCATTTT. The chain is built from TRBV20-1 and TRBJ1-5; weak D call: TRBD1 (5 bases). With 3 bases removed from V and 2 bases from J, the gap between germline ends came to 8 bases. The CDR3 totals 13 residues. Germline lookup yields CDR1 DFQATT and CDR2 SNEGSKA (reference sequence).

CDR3 amino acids: CASSVGRYTEAFF. In DNA, the CDR3 is TGTGCCAGCAGCGTAGGAAGGTATACTGAAGCTTTCTTT. V gene TRBV9 combines with J gene TRBJ1-1; unclear D gene. CDR1 and CDR2 from the germline V gene are SGDLS and YYNGEE. CDR3 length equals 13 residues. Trimming removed 0 bases from V and 5 bases from J, with 8 bases in between.

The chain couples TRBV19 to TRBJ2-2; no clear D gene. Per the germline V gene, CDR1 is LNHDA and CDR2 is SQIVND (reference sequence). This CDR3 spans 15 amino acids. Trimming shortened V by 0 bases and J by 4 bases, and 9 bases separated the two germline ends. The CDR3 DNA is TGTGCCAGTAGTATAGATCGCCCGGGCACCGGGGAGCTGTTTTTT. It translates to CASSIDRPGTGELFF. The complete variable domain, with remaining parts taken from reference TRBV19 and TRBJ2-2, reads DGGITQSPKYLFRKEGQNVTLSCEQNLNHDAMYWYRQDPGQGLRLIYYSQIVNDFQKGDIAEGYSVSREKKESFPLTVTSAQKNPTAFYLCASSIDRPGTGELFFGEGSRLTVL.

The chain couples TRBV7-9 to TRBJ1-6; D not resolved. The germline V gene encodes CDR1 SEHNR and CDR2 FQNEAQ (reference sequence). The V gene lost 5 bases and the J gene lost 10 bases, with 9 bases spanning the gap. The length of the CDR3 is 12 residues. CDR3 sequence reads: CASSLEGSPLHF. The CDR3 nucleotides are TGTGCCAGCAGCCTTGAAGGATCACCCCTCCACTTT.

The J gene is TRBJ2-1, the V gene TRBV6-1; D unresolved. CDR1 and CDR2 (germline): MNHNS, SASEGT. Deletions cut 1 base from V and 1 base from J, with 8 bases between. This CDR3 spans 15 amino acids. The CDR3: CASSEVRPSYNEQFF. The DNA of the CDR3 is TGTGCCAGCAGTGAAGTGAGACCGTCCTACAATGAGCAGTTCTTC.

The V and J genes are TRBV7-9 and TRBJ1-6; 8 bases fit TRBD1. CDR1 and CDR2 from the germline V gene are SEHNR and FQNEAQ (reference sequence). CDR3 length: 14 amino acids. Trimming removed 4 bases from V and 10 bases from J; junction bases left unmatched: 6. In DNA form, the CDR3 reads TGTGCCAGCAGCTCCCGACAGGGGTTATCACCCCTCCACTTT. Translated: CASSSRQGLSPLHF. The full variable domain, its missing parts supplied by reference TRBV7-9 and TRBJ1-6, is DTGVSQNPRHKITKRGQNVTFRCDPISEHNRLYWYRQTLGQGPEFLTYFQNEAQLEKSRLLSDRFSAERPKGSFSTLEIQRTEQGDSAMYLCASSSRQGLSPLHFGNGTRLTVT.

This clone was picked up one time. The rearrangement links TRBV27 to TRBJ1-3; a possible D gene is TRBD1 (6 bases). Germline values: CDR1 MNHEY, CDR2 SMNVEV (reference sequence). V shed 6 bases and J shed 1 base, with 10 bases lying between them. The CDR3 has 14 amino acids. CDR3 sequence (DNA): TGTGCCAGCAGATTAGGGGGATCTGGAAACACCATATATTTT. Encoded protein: CASRLGGSGNTIYF.

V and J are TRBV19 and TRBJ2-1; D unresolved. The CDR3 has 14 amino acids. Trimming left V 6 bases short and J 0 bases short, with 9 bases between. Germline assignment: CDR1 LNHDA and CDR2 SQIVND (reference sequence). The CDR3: CASSLSSSYNEQFF. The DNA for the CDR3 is TGTGCCAGTAGCCTAAGTAGCTCCTACAATGAGCAGTTCTTC.

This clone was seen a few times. The CDR3 bases are TGTGCCAGCAGCGCCCCCACAGCCGGCAATCAGCCCCAGCATTTT. Translated: CASSAPTAGNQPQHF. The chain carries TRBV5-5 and TRBJ1-5; D gene unclear. This CDR3 is 15 amino acids long. In germline, CDR1 is SGHKS, CDR2 YYEKEE (reference sequence). Deletions cut 4 bases from V and 2 bases from J, with 13 bases between. The variable domain in full, completed from reference TRBV5-5 and TRBJ1-5, reads DAGVTQSPTHLIKTRGQQVTLRCSPISGHKSVSWYQQVLGQGPQFIFQYYEKEERGRGNFPDRFSARQFPNYSSELNVNALLLGDSALYLCASSAPTAGNQPQHFGDGTRLSIL.

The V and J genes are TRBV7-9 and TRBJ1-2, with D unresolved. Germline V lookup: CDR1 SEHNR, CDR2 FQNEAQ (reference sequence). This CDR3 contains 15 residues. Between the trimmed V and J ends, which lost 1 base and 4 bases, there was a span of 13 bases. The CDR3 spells CASSLESLGPYGYTF. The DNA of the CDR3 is TGTGCCAGCAGCTTAGAGTCGTTAGGTCCCTATGGCTACACCTTC. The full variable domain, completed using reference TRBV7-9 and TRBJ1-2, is DTGVSQNPRHKITKRGQNVTFRCDPISEHNRLYWYRQTLGQGPEFLTYFQNEAQLEKSRLLSDRFSAERPKGSFSTLEIQRTEQGDSAMYLCASSLESLGPYGYTFGSGTRLTVV.

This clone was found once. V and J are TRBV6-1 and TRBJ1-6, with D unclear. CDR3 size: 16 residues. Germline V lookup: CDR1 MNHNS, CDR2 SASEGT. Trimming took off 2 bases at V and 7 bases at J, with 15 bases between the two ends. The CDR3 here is CASSEFSPAYNSPLHF. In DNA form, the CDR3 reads TGTGCCAGCAGTGAATTCTCACCGGCATACAATTCACCCCTCCACTTT.

The CDR3 DNA is TGTGCCAGCTCACCACCGGACAGGAGTACCGGAAACACCATATATTTT. As protein: CASSPPDRSTGNTIYF. The chain couples TRBV18 to TRBJ1-3, with 7 bases aligning to TRBD1. V shed 0 bases, J shed 4 bases, and the junction held 6 bases outside the gene matches. In germline, CDR1 is KGHSH, CDR2 LQKENI. CDR3 length: 16 residues.

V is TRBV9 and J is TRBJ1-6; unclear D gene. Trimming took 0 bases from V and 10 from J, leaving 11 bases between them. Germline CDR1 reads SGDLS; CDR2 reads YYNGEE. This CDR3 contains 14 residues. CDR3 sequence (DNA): TGTGCCAGCAGCGTAGGAGGGCCCCGCTCACCCCTCCACTTT. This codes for CASSVGGPRSPLHF.

CDR3 in DNA: TGTGCCAGCTCACATGGACAGATCAATGAAAAACTGTTTTTT. Translation gives CASSHGQINEKLFF. This chain connects TRBV18 to TRBJ1-4; possibly TRBD1 for D (6 bases). V was cut by 4 bases and J by 5 bases, with 11 bases left in between. Germline values: CDR1 KGHSH, CDR2 LQKENI. The CDR3 runs to 14 residues.

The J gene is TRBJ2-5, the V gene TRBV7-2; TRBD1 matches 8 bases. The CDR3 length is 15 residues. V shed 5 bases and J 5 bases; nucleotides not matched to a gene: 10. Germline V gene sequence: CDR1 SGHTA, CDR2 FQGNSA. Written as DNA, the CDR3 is TGTGCCAGCAGCCTGAGGACAGGGAGGTCGGAGACCCAGTACTTC. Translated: CASSLRTGRSETQYF.

The CDR3 region has the DNA TGCGCCAGCAGTTTGTCTGGACTAGCGGGGGGCGGTGATACGCAGTATTTT. This translates into CASSLSGLAGGGDTQYF. The J gene is TRBJ2-3, the V gene TRBV5-1; 14 bases align to TRBD2. This CDR3 region has 17 residues. V dropped 5 bases and J dropped 6; count of bases not matched to a gene: 11. Looked up from germline, CDR1 is SGHRS and CDR2 is YFSETQ.

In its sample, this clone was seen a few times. The CDR3 nucleotides read TGTGCCAGTAGTGGACAGGGAGAGTCCTACGAGCAGTACTTC. This translates into CASSGQGESYEQYF. J is TRBJ2-7 and V is TRBV19; 8 bases align to TRBD1. The CDR3 has 14 amino acids. CDR1 is LNHDA and CDR2 is SQIVND in the germline V gene (reference sequence). The trim removed 5 bases at V and 1 base at J, leaving 4 bases unmatched.

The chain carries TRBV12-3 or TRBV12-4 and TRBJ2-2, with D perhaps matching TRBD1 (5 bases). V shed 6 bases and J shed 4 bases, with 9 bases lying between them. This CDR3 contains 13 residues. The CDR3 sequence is CASSRRVTGELFF. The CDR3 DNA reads TGTGCCAGCAGCCGCAGGGTCACCGGGGAGCTGTTTTTT.

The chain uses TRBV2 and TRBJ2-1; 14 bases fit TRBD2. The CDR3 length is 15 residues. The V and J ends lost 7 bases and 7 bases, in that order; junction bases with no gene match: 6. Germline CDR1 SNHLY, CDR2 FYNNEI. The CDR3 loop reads CASKGLAGVGNEQFF. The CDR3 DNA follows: TGTGCCAGCAAGGGACTAGCGGGAGTGGGGAATGAGCAGTTCTTC.

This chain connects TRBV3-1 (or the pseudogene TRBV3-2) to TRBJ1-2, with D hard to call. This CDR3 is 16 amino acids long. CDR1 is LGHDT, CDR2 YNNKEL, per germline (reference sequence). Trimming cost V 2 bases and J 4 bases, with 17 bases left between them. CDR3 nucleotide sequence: TGTGCCAGCAGCCAATACTTAGCTCCGCGGGCCTATGGCTACACCTTC. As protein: CASSQYLAPRAYGYTF.

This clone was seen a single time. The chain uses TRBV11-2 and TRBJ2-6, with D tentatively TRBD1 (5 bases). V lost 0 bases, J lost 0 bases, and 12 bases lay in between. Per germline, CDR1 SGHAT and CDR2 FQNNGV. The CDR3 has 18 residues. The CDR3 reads CASSLDGHPLSGANVLTF. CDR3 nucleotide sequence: TGTGCCAGCAGCTTAGATGGACACCCGCTCTCTGGGGCCAACGTCCTGACTTTC.